These 14 T cell receptor beta chains were sequenced from one sample in a study of a mutant IDH1 vaccine in newly diagnosed glioma (dated by TCRdb to the early 2020s). Their antigens remain unidentified. Libraries were built with the immunoSEQ multiplex PCR assay. TCRdb carries this immuneACCESS record with in-frame sequences only. Its versions omit some clonotypes, under half of them owing to an unresolved V gene in the studies checked, with the rest unexplained. The sample includes 20,000 to 30,000 clones, with around 80% observed a single time. The top ten constitute about 4% of the sample. Sample time point, as interpreted from the label and publication: week 47, end of study. A 20-mer mutant IDH1 peptide at 300 micrograms in Montanide made up each vaccine dose, which was injected subcutaneously together with topical imiquimod. Sequenced here: PBMCs, sampled from a glioma patient whose treatment included an IDH1 peptide vaccine. The receptors here all came from a man aged 40-50 years with glioma. Some clones in this sample may be carry-over from other donors' samples.

In the case of this clone: Other DNA variants within this sample encode the same CDR3. The rearrangement joins TRBV6-1 to TRBJ1-2; D is undetermined. CDR3 length: 13 amino acids. CDR1 MNHNS and CDR2 SASEGT come from the germline V gene. V shed 1 base and J shed 5 bases, with 8 bases lying between them. In DNA form, the CDR3 reads TGTGCCAGCAGTGAAGAGGGAACATATGGCTACACCTTC. It specifies CASSEEGTYGYTF.

This chain connects TRBV5-6 to TRBJ2-7; D not certain. Germline CDR1 is SGHDT and CDR2 is YYEEEE. V was clipped by 0 bases and J by 6 bases, with 7 bases between them. The CDR3 sequence is 12 residues long. CDR3 in DNA: TGTGCCAGCAGCTTGGGACTCGGCGAGCAGTACTTC. This sequence encodes CASSLGLGEQYF.

The chain joins TRBV5-4 to TRBJ2-7, with 7 nucleotides matching TRBD1. Looked up from germline, CDR1 is SGHNT and CDR2 is YYREEE (reference sequence). V was pared by 4 bases and J by 4 bases, with 8 bases of the junction left unmatched. There are 14 residues in the CDR3. In DNA, the CDR3 is TGTGCCAGCAGCGCCCCGGGACAGATTTACGAGCAGTACTTC. This translates into CASSAPGQIYEQYF.

The chain is built from TRBV28 and TRBJ1-2; D is possibly TRBD1 (6 bases). V lost 0 bases and J lost 0, with 17 bases in between. CDR3 size: 18 residues. Germline V gene data show CDR1 as MDHEN and CDR2 as SYDVKM. CDR3 region: CASSLWRDISSANYGYTF. For the CDR3, the DNA is TGTGCCAGCAGTTTATGGCGGGACATTTCATCAGCTAACTATGGCTACACCTTC.

The gene calls are TRBV5-4 and TRBJ2-3; unclear D gene. The V end lost 1 base, the J end lost 0 bases, and 9 bases lay between the germline ends. There are 15 residues in the CDR3. Germline V gene sequence: CDR1 SGHNT, CDR2 YYREEE (reference sequence). The CDR3: CASSLSNPSTDTQYF. The CDR3 nucleotides read TGTGCCAGCAGCTTGTCTAACCCTAGCACAGATACGCAGTATTTT.

This clone occurred a few times. The chain recombines TRBV30 with TRBJ1-1, with a tentative D call TRBD1 (6 bases). V lost 3 bases and J lost 0, with 20 bases in between. Germline lookup yields CDR1 GTSNPN and CDR2 SVGIG (reference sequence). The CDR3 spans 17 residues. The chain's CDR3 is CAWSRLRQAQMNTEAFF. The CDR3 coding sequence is TGTGCCTGGAGCCGACTCAGACAGGCGCAGATGAACACTGAAGCTTTCTTT.

This clone was seen once. The chain couples TRBV13 to TRBJ2-1, with D perhaps matching TRBD2 (6 bases). The CDR3 is 14 residues long. V was cut by 5 bases and J by 5 bases, with 13 bases left in between. From germline, CDR1 is PRHDT and CDR2 FYEKMQ (reference sequence). CDR3 nucleotide sequence: TGTGCCAGCAGCGGACGGGACTGGAACAATGAGCAGTTCTTC. Encoded protein: CASSGRDWNNEQFF.

This clone was counted a few times. CDR3 region: CASSLVGGLVNTEAFF. CDR3 DNA sequence: TGCGCCAGCAGCTTGGTGGGCGGTCTAGTGAACACTGAAGCTTTCTTT. The V gene is TRBV5-1, the J gene TRBJ1-1; D remains unclear. CDR1 and CDR2 from the germline V gene are SGHRS and YFSETQ. This CDR3 has 16 residues. V was shortened by 0 bases and J by 0 bases, with 12 bases between the two germline ends.

This clone was recorded only once. The J gene is TRBJ2-7, the V gene TRBV10-3; D possibly corresponds to TRBD1 (6 bases). CDR1 ENHRY and CDR2 SYGVKD come from the germline V gene. V dropped 6 bases and J dropped 5 bases, with 17 bases sitting between them. This CDR3 contains 14 residues. CDR3 sequence reads: CAISLDRMGHEQYF. The CDR3 coding sequence is TGTGCCATCAGCCTAGACAGGATGGGCCACGAGCAGTACTTC.

The chain joins TRBV18 to TRBJ2-7; the D gene is possibly TRBD1 (5 bases). Looked up from germline, CDR1 is KGHSH and CDR2 is LQKENI. The CDR3 has 13 residues. The V end lost 3 bases, the J end lost 3 bases, and 9 bases lay between the germline ends. The CDR3 region has the DNA TGTGCCAGCTCACCCCAGGACAACTACGAGCAGTACTTC. It encodes CASSPQDNYEQYF. Full variable domain (rest looked up from reference TRBV18 and TRBJ2-7): NAGVMQNPRHLVRRRGQEARLRCSPMKGHSHVYWYRQLPEEGLKFMVYLQKENIIDESGMPKERFSAEFPKEGPSILRIQQVVRGDSAAYFCASSPQDNYEQYFGPGTRLTVT.

V gene TRBV11-2 combines with J gene TRBJ2-2; D gene ambiguous. The V gene lost 4 bases and the J gene lost 1 base, with 4 bases spanning the gap. This CDR3 comprises 13 residues. The V gene's germline CDR1 is SGHAT and CDR2 FQNNGV. The CDR3 region is CASSSLNTGELFF. The CDR3 DNA follows: TGTGCCAGCAGCTCTTTGAACACCGGGGAGCTGTTTTTT.

This chain links TRBV10-3 with TRBJ1-1; maybe TRBD1 (6 bases). V was clipped by 3 bases and J by 6 bases, with 14 bases between them. Looked up from germline, CDR1 is ENHRY and CDR2 is SYGVKD. The CDR3 spans 14 residues. The CDR3 region is CAISETGQGAEAFF. CDR3 DNA sequence: TGTGCCATCAGTGAAACGGGACAAGGGGCTGAAGCTTTCTTT.

Relative to its sample, this clone is large. The genes are TRBV10-2 and TRBJ1-2; no definite D call. Germline V gene sequence: CDR1 WSHSY, CDR2 SAAADI. V shed 0 bases and J shed 0 bases, with 11 bases lying between them. There are 16 residues in the CDR3. CDR3 in amino acids: CASSESRTVANYGYTF. CDR3 DNA sequence: TGCGCCAGCAGTGAGTCGAGGACGGTCGCTAACTATGGCTACACCTTC.

CDR3 sequence reads: CASSQAGTGLVANEKLFF. The CDR3 DNA reads as TGTGCCAGCAGCCAGGCCGGGACAGGTCTTGTAGCTAATGAAAAACTGTTTTTT. The chain is built from TRBV5-8 and TRBJ1-4; 8 bases line up with TRBD1. CDR1 and CDR2 from the germline V gene are SGHTS and YDEGEE. Unmatched junction bases numbered 14, after V lost 4 bases and J lost 3 bases. The CDR3 is made up of 18 amino acids.